The sequence of this T cell receptor (beta chain) was determined in a study of vaccination and CD4 T cells after COVID-19. Study overall: Participants were given two doses of BNT162b2 or mRNA-1273 vaccine.

Treatment here: 10-day PBMC culture with coronavirus spike peptide pools or control peptides (ViraFEST assay). Scientists ran DNA taken from cultured CD4+ T cells through the Oncomine TCR Beta short-read assay for sequencing. TCRdb processed the PCR reads anew with MiXCR; each CDR3 protein has one entry. The repertoire consists of around 20,000 distinct CDR3 sequences, with approximately 26% occurring once and the leading ten covering 9.5% to 13%. This CDR3 has 14 residues. Germline-derived CDR1 and CDR2 are MNHNS and SASEGT. In regard to this clonotype: The antigen is not known. One end of the junction fails to match germline, which may point to a read error.

The sequenced sample was cultured CD4+ T cells from blood. This clonotype was obtained from a human donor with COVID-19. The chain is built from TRBV6-1 and TRBJ2-2; D remains unclear. DNA for the CDR3: TGTGCCAGCAGAAGGACCCTGAACACCAGGGAGCTGTTTTTT. It encodes CASRRTLNTRELFF.